Given below is one T cell receptor (beta chain) in context. The data were obtained in a study of blood T cell repertoires in COVID-19. Across the whole study: Specimens from acute and convalescent COVID-19 originated in the United States, Italy and Spain. PBMCs, B-cell-depleted T cells, or T cells were the source of the cDNA or gDNA that made up the material.

Seattle's cohort entered during active infection and was followed longitudinally. V lost 8 bases to trimming and J lost 8 bases; unmatched junction nucleotides: 7. This CDR3 has 15 residues. Germline V CDR1 and CDR2: KGHDR, SFDVKD. Authors' methods: Reference gene primers were amplified, and this amplification served to estimate nucleated cell counts. Sequencing was performed with immunoSEQ multiplex PCR; in TCRdb, only in-frame clones are kept and a portion is missing. The D gene and trimming were derived from the DNA, and the V and J assignments and clone size from that table. The table lists 150,000 to 200,000 clones, roughly nine tenths of them singletons, with approximately 11% in the top ten.

The source of this sequence is a woman aged 60-75 years with COVID-19, enrolled during active disease. The chain joins TRBV24-1 to TRBJ2-1; 14 nucleotides agree with TRBD2. Material for sequencing was peripheral blood. The CDR3 sequence: CATTPTSGRVDEQFF. The CDR3 DNA sequence: TGTGCCACCACCCCGACTAGCGGGAGGGTAGATGAGCAGTTCTTC.